These 15 T cell receptor beta chains were all obtained from the same sample, sequenced in a study of CD8 T cells in ankylosing spondylitis (dated by TCRdb to 2017 to 2019). Libraries came from 5' RACE. Data came from an Illumina HiSeq 2500. TCRdb reworked the public reads: Q25 trimming with fastp, MiXCR clone assembly, productive beta chains retained. Every entry covers one CDR3 protein and lists the most common genes and DNA from its rows. The sample data list under 250,000 distinct CDR3 sequences, and roughly 32% of these were observed just once. The ten largest account for about 4.2% of the sample. Sequencing input: blood, either unsorted or a sorted T cell fraction (not recorded which). These receptor sequences come from a male donor with ankylosing spondylitis or in good health (not recorded which).

J is TRBJ2-7 and V is TRBV10-3; TRBD1 aligns across 9 bases. This CDR3 is built from 15 residues. Germline values: CDR1 ENHRY, CDR2 SYGVKD. The ends lost 3 bases at V and 5 bases at J; junction bases unmatched: 8. This CDR3 is CAISEQGAIRHEQYF. As DNA, the CDR3 is TGTGCCATCAGTGAACAGGGGGCAATCAGACACGAGCAGTACTTC.

This clonotype was recorded only once. The V and J genes are TRBV7-8 and TRBJ1-1; TRBD1 is a possible D gene (5 bases). Trimming took off 10 bases at V and 0 bases at J, with 12 bases between the two ends. Germline loops: CDR1 SGHVS, CDR2 FQNEAQ. CDR3 length equals 13 residues. The DNA for the CDR3 is TGTGCCACCCAGGGACTGATGAACACTGAAGCTTTCTTT. This codes for CATQGLMNTEAFF.

The chain is built from TRBV12-3 or TRBV12-4 and TRBJ2-7; 9 nucleotides match TRBD2. Trimming took 3 bases from V and 5 from J; bases not matched to a gene: 5. The CDR3 contains 14 residues. The CDR3 is CASSLAGGMNEQYF. Written as DNA, the CDR3 is TGTGCCAGCAGTTTGGCGGGGGGGATGAACGAGCAGTACTTC.

The chain couples TRBV20-1 to TRBJ1-1; unclear D gene. The CDR3 consists of 13 residues. The germline V gene has CDR1 DFQATT and CDR2 SNEGSKA (reference sequence). V shed 4 bases and J shed 1 base, with 10 bases lying between them. CDR3 DNA: TGCAGTGCTACCACCCCTCCGAACACTGAAGCTTTCTTT. Its translation: CSATTPPNTEAFF.

The chain employs TRBV5-1 and TRBJ2-3; 12 bases map to TRBD2. Germline CDR1 reads SGHRS; CDR2 reads YFSETQ. V was pared by 4 bases and J by 4 bases, with 4 bases of the junction left unmatched. The CDR3 extends over 15 amino acids. The CDR3 nucleotides are TGCGCCAGCAGCCCTAGCGGGGGGGCGGCAGATACGCAGTATTTT. This sequence encodes CASSPSGGAADTQYF. Full variable domain (outside the CDR3, taken from reference TRBV5-1 and TRBJ2-3): KAGVTQTPRYLIKTRGQQVTLSCSPISGHRSVSWYQQTPGQGLQFLFEYFSETQRNKGNFPGRFSGRQFSNSRSEMNVSTLELGDSALYLCASSPSGGAADTQYFGPGTRLTVL.

The J gene is TRBJ1-1, the V gene TRBV30; D is unresolved. Trimming removed 4 bases at V and 7 bases at J, with 19 bases between. CDR1 and CDR2 from the germline V gene are GTSNPN and SVGIG (reference sequence). The CDR3 has 14 amino acids. The CDR3 protein is CAWTPLMVGNEAFF. CDR3 sequence (DNA): TGTGCCTGGACTCCCCTAATGGTAGGGAATGAAGCTTTCTTT. Drawing the rest from reference TRBV30 and TRBJ1-1, the complete variable domain is SQTIHQWPATLVQPVGSPLSLECTVEGTSNPNLYWYRQAAGRGLQLLFYSVGIGQISSEVPQNLSASRPQDRQFILSSKKLLLSDSGFYLCAWTPLMVGNEAFFGQGTRLTVV.

The table lists this clonotype with a count of one. The chain recombines TRBV20-1 with TRBJ2-7; 9 bases align to TRBD1. Unmatched junction bases numbered 12, after V lost 6 bases and J lost 6 bases. CDR3 length: 14 residues. Germline V gene lookup returns CDR1 DFQATT and CDR2 SNEGSKA (reference sequence). The CDR3, as DNA: TGCAGTGCCACCGGGACAGGGTACCCCCTCGAGCAGTACTTC. Amino acid sequence: CSATGTGYPLEQYF.

Note on this clonotype: Since the CDR3 does not end with the conserved phenylalanine or tryptophan, this likely comes from a read error. The DNA is left out, because the CDR3 cannot be placed on it with certainty; the CDR3 is given as TCRdb lists it. The chain couples TRBV6-4 to TRBJ2-5; the table names TRBD1, a call not compared with the DNA. Germline lookup yields CDR1 MRHNA and CDR2 SNTAGT. The CDR3 sequence runs 8 residues, both termini included. The CDR3 reads CTGGPRPY.

The V and J genes are TRBV5-1 and TRBJ1-4; D unresolved. CDR3 length: 19 amino acids. The ends were cut back, 2 bases at V and 0 bases at J, with 20 bases in the middle. The germline V gene has CDR1 SGHRS and CDR2 YFSETQ. The CDR3 DNA sequence: TGCGCCAGCAGCTTTTGGCCAGCAACCTCGACGGCAACTAATGAAAAACTGTTTTTT. This gives the protein CASSFWPATSTATNEKLFF.

This clonotype showed up just a few times. The CDR3 protein is CSASKDNYGYTF. The CDR3 DNA is TGCAGTGCTAGCAAGGACAACTATGGCTACACCTTC. The rearrangement links TRBV20-1 to TRBJ1-2; D unresolved. The CDR3 is 12 residues long. Germline V gene sequence: CDR1 DFQATT, CDR2 SNEGSKA (reference sequence). V was trimmed by 3 bases and J by 2 bases, leaving 7 bases between them.

V is TRBV20-1 and J is TRBJ2-3; TRBD2 aligns across 12 bases. The length of the CDR3 is 16 residues. V lost 7 bases to trimming and J lost 2 bases; unmatched junction nucleotides: 10. Germline CDR1 is DFQATT and CDR2 is SNEGSKA (reference sequence). The CDR3 nucleotides are TGCAGTGTGGTCTCTAGCGGGGGGGCGGACACAGATACGCAGTATTTT. Its translation: CSVVSSGGADTDTQYF.

The chain carries TRBV11-2 and TRBJ1-1; D call uncertain. Germline-derived CDR1 and CDR2 are SGHAT and FQNNGV. V lost 3 bases, J lost 4 bases, and 24 bases lay in between. The CDR3 length is 18 residues. CDR3 coding DNA: TGTGCCAGCAGCTTCCGTAGGCCTCTCGAAGGTGTCGGCACTGAAGCTTTCTTT. Translating it yields CASSFRRPLEGVGTEAFF.

The V and J genes are TRBV12-3 or TRBV12-4 and TRBJ2-1; D possibly corresponds to TRBD2 (7 bases). The CDR3 runs 14 residues. Trimming cost V 3 bases and J 7 bases, with 13 bases left between them. The CDR3 DNA is TGTGCCAGCAGTTTTGGAGGGGGGGCGAATGAGCAGTTCTTC. Encoded protein: CASSFGGGANEQFF.

In this sample, this clonotype turned up a few times. This chain connects TRBV12-3 or TRBV12-4 to TRBJ2-7, with TRBD1 matching 8 bases. V shed 5 bases, J shed 6 bases, and the junction held 9 bases outside the gene matches. This CDR3 is 14 amino acids long. CDR3 sequence: CASSPLTGAGEQYF. The CDR3 DNA follows: TGTGCCAGCAGTCCACTGACAGGGGCCGGCGAGCAGTACTTC.

This clonotype was counted many times. The chain joins TRBV29-1 to TRBJ2-3, with D maybe TRBD2 (5 bases). The V gene's germline CDR1 is SQVTM and CDR2 ANQGSEA. V was pared by 6 bases and J by 0 bases, with 13 bases between. The CDR3 runs to 14 residues. This CDR3 is CSVAPGTSTDTQYF. The DNA of the CDR3 is TGCAGCGTAGCCCCGGGAACTAGCACAGATACGCAGTATTTT.